This T cell receptor beta chain was captured by sequencing in a study of blood T cells in healthy people across ages. Study results and caveats: Strong correlation linked observed beta diversity and percent naive T cells.

CDR1 and CDR2 (germline): MGHRA, YSYEKL. Trimming removed 4 bases at V and 2 bases at J, with 15 bases between. This CDR3 is built from 15 residues. Many counts were recorded for this clonotype. Its target is unknown. Combining a sample-barcoded 5' primer with a J-beta primer mix, a second PCR ran for roughly 6 to 11 cycles. One entry per CDR3 protein, called by TCRdb with MiXCR from the 5' RACE reads. Of roughly 700,000 distinct CDR3 sequences in the sample, about a third are singletons; the top ten hold 15%. Sequencing was done on a sample of blood. This TCR came from a woman of 80 years or more in good health. The chain employs TRBV4-1 and TRBJ2-7; TRBD1 is a possible D gene (6 bases). CDR3 region: CASSRRTEITYEQYF. CDR3 in DNA: TGCGCCAGCAGCCGAAGGACAGAGATTACCTACGAGCAGTACTTC.